Each of the 20 T cell receptor beta chains below was sequenced from the same sample in a study of identifying expanded T cells in peripheral blood. The protocol was immunoSEQ multiplex PCR, while the TCRdb copy is restricted to in-frame clones and leaves out a portion. The sample consists of 60,000 to 70,000 clones, 87% of them appearing once. The sequenced sample was blood. Every receptor here comes from a person aged 18-69 years in good health.

The genes are TRBV5-5 and TRBJ2-1; D is possibly TRBD1 (8 bases). With 3 bases removed from V and 3 bases from J, the gap between germline ends came to 16 bases. The CDR3 covers 16 residues. Per the germline V gene, CDR1 is SGHKS and CDR2 is YYEKEE (reference sequence). CDR3: CASSSGGTGRYNEQFF. In DNA, the CDR3 is TGTGCCAGCAGCTCCGGGGGGACAGGACGCTACAATGAGCAGTTCTTC.

The rearrangement joins TRBV9 to TRBJ2-3, with D perhaps matching TRBD1 (7 bases). The CDR3 sequence is 15 residues long. Germline CDR1 and CDR2: SGDLS and YYNGEE. Between the trimmed V and J ends, which lost 2 bases and 2 bases, there was a span of 12 bases. Written as DNA, the CDR3 is TGTGCCAGCAGCGTTGGAGGGGGCTACACAGATACGCAGTATTTT. This translates into CASSVGGGYTDTQYF.

This clone showed up just once. The rearrangement links TRBV19 to TRBJ1-4; 7 positions agree with TRBD1. Losses at the gene ends were 9 bases for V and 4 bases for J; bases not matched to a gene: 5. The CDR3 contains 13 residues. Germline loops: CDR1 LNHDA, CDR2 SQIVND (reference sequence). This chain's CDR3 is CASRDSLNEKLFF. The CDR3 DNA is TGTGCCAGCCGGGACAGCCTTAATGAAAAACTGTTTTTT.

The gene calls are TRBV30 and TRBJ2-1; no clear D gene. Germline CDR1 GTSNPN, CDR2 SVGIG (reference sequence). Trimming shortened V by 2 bases and J by 7 bases, and 12 bases separated the two germline ends. This CDR3 is built from 13 residues. This CDR3 reads CAWSTLQANEQFF. Here the CDR3 DNA reads TGTGCCTGGAGTACCCTGCAGGCAAATGAGCAGTTCTTC. The full variable domain, completed using reference TRBV30 and TRBJ2-1, is SQTIHQWPATLVQPVGSPLSLECTVEGTSNPNLYWYRQAAGRGLQLLFYSVGIGQISSEVPQNLSASRPQDRQFILSSKKLLLSDSGFYLCAWSTLQANEQFFGPGTRLTVL.

The chain joins TRBV11-2 to TRBJ2-7, with 9 bases fitting TRBD2. The CDR3 length is 15 residues. The V gene end was trimmed by 3 bases and the J gene end by 4 bases; junction bases not matched to a gene: 7. Germline CDR1 SGHAT, CDR2 FQNNGV. The CDR3 DNA is TGTGCCAGCAGCTTTCTAGCGGGAATTTCGTACGAGCAGTACTTC. Amino acid sequence: CASSFLAGISYEQYF.

V gene TRBV18 combines with J gene TRBJ2-5; D gene unclear. The length of the CDR3 is 14 residues. Germline values: CDR1 KGHSH, CDR2 LQKENI. V lost 3 bases to trimming and J lost 0 bases, with 8 bases between them. CDR3 residues: CASSPRQYQETQYF. For the CDR3, the DNA is TGTGCCAGCTCACCGCGCCAGTACCAAGAGACCCAGTACTTC.

The chain is built from TRBV11-2 and TRBJ2-7; D possibly uses TRBD1 or TRBD2 (6 bases each). Trimming cost V 8 bases and J 7 bases, with 15 bases left between them. Germline CDR1 reads SGHAT; CDR2 reads FQNNGV. This CDR3 has 12 residues. The CDR3 bases are TGTGCCAGCCAGGAGGGGGGCTGGGAGCAGTACTTC. Residues: CASQEGGWEQYF.

This clone was counted at least ten times. At the DNA level, this CDR3 is encoded by other sequences in the same sample as well. The chain joins TRBV6-4 to TRBJ2-1, with a possible D match to TRBD2 (6 bases). Deletions cut 0 bases from V and 0 bases from J, with 6 bases between. Germline V lookup: CDR1 MRHNA, CDR2 SNTAGT. The CDR3 extends over 15 amino acids. The CDR3 DNA follows: TGTGCCAGCAGTGACTCTAGCGGCTCCTACAATGAGCAGTTCTTC. Translated: CASSDSSGSYNEQFF.

This chain links TRBV7-2 with TRBJ2-5; TRBD2 aligns across 10 bases. With 6 bases clipped from V and 4 bases from J, the junction kept 8 bases outside the gene matches. The CDR3 consists of 15 residues. Germline V gene data show CDR1 as SGHTA and CDR2 as FQGNSA. The CDR3 spells CASSLKAGGGETQYF. The DNA for the CDR3 is TGTGCCAGCAGTTTAAAAGCGGGAGGGGGAGAGACCCAGTACTTC.

The chain uses TRBV5-4 and TRBJ2-6, with D unresolved. With 0 bases removed from V and 1 base from J, the gap between germline ends came to 5 bases. The germline V gene has CDR1 SGHNT and CDR2 YYREEE (reference sequence). CDR3 length: 15 amino acids. The CDR3 region has the DNA TGTGCCAGCAGCTTGGACGGATCTGGGGCCAACGTCCTGACTTTC. Translating gives CASSLDGSGANVLTF.

A single count supports this clone. The chain couples TRBV6-5 to TRBJ1-2, with 9 bases that match TRBD1. The CDR3 is made up of 13 amino acids. CDR1 is MNHEY and CDR2 is SVGAGI in the germline V gene. The ends lost 5 bases at V and 8 bases at J; junction bases unmatched: 6. The CDR3 region is CASSTTGGRGYTF. In DNA, the CDR3 is TGTGCCAGCAGTACCACAGGGGGCAGGGGCTACACCTTC.

This rearrangement joins TRBV5-4 to TRBJ2-7; D unclear. Trimming removed 0 bases at V and 2 bases at J, with 3 bases between. Germline CDR1 and CDR2: SGHNT and YYREEE (reference sequence). This CDR3 region has 12 residues. In nucleotides, the CDR3 is TGTGCCAGCAGCTTGGACACCTACGAGCAGTACTTC. Its translation: CASSLDTYEQYF.

This clone came up once. This chain joins TRBV5-1 and TRBJ2-2, with 10 nucleotides matching TRBD1. Unmatched junction bases numbered 2, after V lost 0 bases and J lost 6 bases. This CDR3 is built from 15 residues. The germline gives CDR1 SGHRS, CDR2 YFSETQ. Here the CDR3 reads CASSLGQGASGELFF. DNA of the CDR3: TGCGCCAGCAGCTTGGGACAGGGGGCGTCCGGGGAGCTGTTTTTT. Variable domain in full (rest from reference TRBV5-1 and TRBJ2-2): KAGVTQTPRYLIKTRGQQVTLSCSPISGHRSVSWYQQTPGQGLQFLFEYFSETQRNKGNFPGRFSGRQFSNSRSEMNVSTLELGDSALYLCASSLGQGASGELFFGEGSRLTVL.

The chain joins TRBV6-6 to TRBJ1-2; D ambiguous. CDR3 size: 13 residues. V gave up 5 bases and J gave up 4 bases, with 11 bases separating them. Germline V gene sequence: CDR1 MNHNY, CDR2 SVGAGI (reference sequence). CDR3 coding DNA: TGTGCCAGCAGTCCAGGACGGGGCTATGGCTACACCTTC. Its protein product is CASSPGRGYGYTF.

This clone was detected once. V gene TRBV4-2 combines with J gene TRBJ2-2; D may be TRBD2 (5 bases). CDR1 is LGHNA, CDR2 YNFKEQ, per germline. The V end lost 0 bases, the J end lost 0 bases, and 11 bases lay between the germline ends. CDR3 length: 17 residues. The CDR3 DNA reads TGTGCCAGCAGCCAAGATAAAGCGGTAGCGAACACCGGGGAGCTGTTTTTT. It translates to CASSQDKAVANTGELFF.

The V and J genes are TRBV19 and TRBJ1-5, with no clear D. This CDR3 region has 14 residues. Germline V CDR1 and CDR2: LNHDA, SQIVND (reference sequence). Trimming removed 7 bases at V and 2 bases at J, with 12 bases between. In nucleotides, the CDR3 is TGTGCCAGTAATTGGGCCTCGGGCAATCAGCCCCAGCATTTT. This encodes CASNWASGNQPQHF.

The V gene is TRBV7-2, the J gene TRBJ2-2; 7 nucleotides line up with TRBD1. The CDR3 totals 13 residues. Germline V gene lookup returns CDR1 SGHTA and CDR2 FQGNSA. The J segment lost 10 bases and the V segment lost 5 bases, leaving 7 bases of the junction unmatched. The CDR3 sequence is CASSPRTGEELFF. The CDR3 DNA reads as TGTGCCAGCAGCCCTAGGACAGGAGAGGAGCTGTTTTTT.

The V and J genes are TRBV6-1 and TRBJ2-3; TRBD1 matches at 10 bases. The V gene's germline CDR1 is MNHNS and CDR2 SASEGT. V lost 1 base, J lost 3 bases, and 1 base stayed unmatched. The CDR3 is 15 residues long. The CDR3 bases are TGTGCCAGCAGTGAAGGGGACAGGGGTACAGATACGCAGTATTTT. Its protein product is CASSEGDRGTDTQYF.

This chain uses TRBV7-9 with TRBJ1-6; 10 bases align to TRBD1. The V and J ends lost 5 bases and 10 bases, in that order; junction bases with no gene match: 8. The length of the CDR3 is 15 residues. Germline V gives CDR1 SEHNR, CDR2 FQNEAQ (reference sequence). DNA of the CDR3: TGTGCCAGCAGCCTCGGCAGGGACAGGGGATCACCCCTCCACTTT. Residues: CASSLGRDRGSPLHF.

This chain links TRBV19 with TRBJ2-7, with TRBD1 as a possible D gene (6 bases). This CDR3 spans 15 amino acids. With 1 base removed from V and 7 bases from J, the gap between germline ends came to 17 bases. The V gene's germline CDR1 is LNHDA and CDR2 SQIVND (reference sequence). CDR3 residues: CASSIGVVRGQEQYF. CDR3 bases: TGTGCCAGTAGTATAGGCGTCGTCAGGGGTCAGGAGCAGTACTTC.